The 18 T cell receptor beta chains below were found in one sample sequenced in a study of lymphopenia after photon versus proton radiotherapy. The assay was immunoSEQ multiplex PCR, and TCRdb's table has in-frame clones only and misses some. The sample has tens of thousands of clones, less than 85% seen once. Material: peripheral blood, obtained from a patient treated with proton-based radiotherapy. The source is a man aged 55 to 69 with pancreatic cancer.

The DNA for the CDR3 is TGTGCCAGTAGCCTCGGACAGGCTAATGAAAAACTGTTTTTT. Residues: CASSLGQANEKLFF. The rearrangement joins TRBV19 to TRBJ1-4; 7 bases are a match to TRBD1. V lost 6 bases, J lost 3 bases, and 4 bases stayed unmatched. The CDR3 extends over 14 amino acids. CDR1 LNHDA and CDR2 SQIVND come from the germline V gene (reference sequence). The full variable domain, completed using reference TRBV19 and TRBJ1-4, is DGGITQSPKYLFRKEGQNVTLSCEQNLNHDAMYWYRQDPGQGLRLIYYSQIVNDFQKGDIAEGYSVSREKKESFPLTVTSAQKNPTAFYLCASSLGQANEKLFFGSGTQLSVL.

The chain has TRBV30 and TRBJ1-1, with D hard to call. CDR1 GTSNPN and CDR2 SVGIG come from the germline V gene (reference sequence). The CDR3 runs to 11 residues. Deletions cut 1 base from V and 2 bases from J, with 2 bases between. In nucleotides, the CDR3 is TGTGCCTGGAGTGACAACACTGAAGCTTTCTTT. This gives the protein CAWSDNTEAFF.

V gene TRBV19 combines with J gene TRBJ2-1; weak D call: TRBD1 (6 bases). V lost 4 bases to trimming and J lost 3 bases, with 13 bases between them. Germline V gives CDR1 LNHDA, CDR2 SQIVND (reference sequence). The CDR3 contains 15 residues. CDR3 protein: CASSSGGTHYNEQFF. The CDR3 coding sequence is TGTGCCAGTAGTAGTGGGGGCACTCACTACAATGAGCAGTTCTTC.

This sequence joins TRBV29-1 and TRBJ2-2; D gene unclear. The CDR3 extends over 12 amino acids. Looked up from germline, CDR1 is SQVTM and CDR2 is ANQGSEA. Between the trimmed V and J ends, which lost 2 bases and 6 bases, there was a span of 7 bases. CDR3 region: CSVESGPGELFF. CDR3 nucleotide sequence: TGCAGCGTTGAATCTGGGCCCGGGGAGCTGTTTTTT.

Details on this clone: One end of the junction varies from germline; a read error may be responsible. The genes are TRBV6-5 and TRBJ2-3, with D possibly called TRBD1 or TRBD2 (5 bases each). Germline assignment: CDR1 MNHEY and CDR2 SVGAGI. The CDR3 is 16 residues long. The CDR3 DNA sequence: TGTGCCAGCAGGTACTTGCTTGGGGGTCGGACAGATACGCAGTATTTT. This sequence encodes CASRYLLGGRTDTQYF.

This clone was counted once. The junction departs from germline at one end; a sequencing error may be responsible. The chain joins TRBV7-7 to TRBJ2-7, with TRBD1 matching over 7 bases. This CDR3 has 14 amino acids. Germline V CDR1 and CDR2: SSHAT, FNYEAQ (reference sequence). The CDR3 spells CASSLQTGSHEQYF. CDR3 in DNA: TGTGCTAGCAGCTTACAGACAGGGAGCCACGAGCAGTACTTC.

The gene calls are TRBV5-6 and TRBJ2-2; TRBD2 matches at 11 bases. CDR1 and CDR2 from the germline V gene are SGHDT and YYEEEE. This CDR3 contains 18 residues. The V gene end was trimmed by 1 base and the J gene end by 4 bases; junction bases not matched to a gene: 9. This chain's CDR3 is CASSLSRLAGSGTGELFF. The CDR3 DNA reads as TGTGCCAGCAGCTTGTCGAGACTAGCGGGATCAGGCACCGGGGAGCTGTTTTTT.

The chain has TRBV6-4 and TRBJ2-4, with 10 bases lining up with TRBD1. Per the germline V gene, CDR1 is MRHNA and CDR2 is SNTAGT. There are 13 residues in the CDR3. Trimming took 5 bases from V and 9 from J; bases not matched to a gene: 4. This chain's CDR3 is CASSSDRGGIQYF. CDR3 DNA: TGTGCCAGCAGTTCGGACAGGGGGGGCATTCAGTACTTC.

Here the CDR3 DNA reads TGTGCCAGCAGCTTTTCCGTGACCCGTGTGGGGCCAGGGACTGAAGCTTTCTTT. Residues: CASSFSVTRVGPGTEAFF. The gene calls are TRBV11-2 and TRBJ1-1, with D possibly TRBD1 on 5 matching bases. V lost 3 bases, J lost 5 bases, and 25 bases lay in between. This CDR3 region has 18 residues. Germline loops: CDR1 SGHAT, CDR2 FQNNGV.

This chain connects TRBV7-9 to TRBJ1-2, with a possible D match to TRBD1 (5 bases). Germline V CDR1 and CDR2: SEHNR, FQNEAQ (reference sequence). This CDR3 comprises 12 residues. Trimming took off 3 bases at V and 9 bases at J, with 11 bases between the two ends. CDR3 amino acids: CASSLDRGSYTF. The CDR3 coding sequence is TGTGCCAGCAGCTTGGACCGGGGGAGCTACACCTTC.

The chain couples TRBV30 to TRBJ2-3; 11 bases align to TRBD2. CDR3 length: 16 amino acids. Germline V gives CDR1 GTSNPN, CDR2 SVGIG (reference sequence). Unmatched junction bases numbered 8, after V lost 2 bases and J lost 4 bases. The DNA of the CDR3 is TGTGCCTGGAGTTCCCCGACTAGCGGGGAGCCAGATACGCAGTATTTT. Translated, it gives CAWSSPTSGEPDTQYF.

J is TRBJ2-7 and V is TRBV18; TRBD1 is a possible D gene (5 bases). V lost 4 bases, J lost 3 bases, and 13 bases lay in between. The CDR3 covers 14 residues. CDR1 is KGHSH and CDR2 is LQKENI in the germline V gene. The CDR3 DNA reads TGTGCCAGCTCACAACAGGCCAGTTACTACGAGCAGTACTTC. It translates to CASSQQASYYEQYF.

The chain uses TRBV5-4 and TRBJ2-3; D may correspond to TRBD1 or TRBD2 (5 bases each). Looked up from germline, CDR1 is SGHNT and CDR2 is YYREEE (reference sequence). The CDR3 spans 14 residues. The V end was cut by 0 bases, the J end by 5 bases, with 10 bases between. The CDR3 loop is CASSLGGVGDTQYF. The CDR3 DNA follows: TGTGCCAGCAGCTTGGGAGGGGTGGGAGATACGCAGTATTTT.

J is TRBJ1-2 and V is TRBV11-2; 7 positions agree with TRBD1. V lost 6 bases to trimming and J lost 0 bases; unmatched junction nucleotides: 10. Germline V CDR1 and CDR2: SGHAT, FQNNGV. This CDR3 has 16 amino acids. The CDR3 sequence: CASRPDDRVANYGYTF. As DNA, the CDR3 is TGTGCCAGCAGACCTGATGACAGGGTGGCTAACTATGGCTACACCTTC.

The chain has TRBV28 and TRBJ2-5, with D possibly matching TRBD2 (6 bases). The J call may be mistaken, given a closer DNA end match to TRBJ2-7. The germline V gene has CDR1 MDHEN and CDR2 SYDVKM. The CDR3 is 13 amino acids. The CDR3 protein is CASSPGGRYEQYF. CDR3 sequence (DNA): TGTGCCAGCAGTCCCGGAGGGAGGTACGAGCAGTACTTC.

The rearrangement uses TRBV9 and TRBJ2-7, with D perhaps assigned TRBD1 or TRBD2 (6 bases each). Germline assignment: CDR1 SGDLS and CDR2 YYNGEE. Trimming cost V 0 bases and J 2 bases, with 24 bases left between them. There are 19 residues in the CDR3. DNA for the CDR3: TGTGCCAGCAGCGTAGGCCCCCCGGGGGCTAGTACCCCACCCTACGAGCAGTACTTC. Protein sequence: CASSVGPPGASTPPYEQYF.

This clone appeared once. The rearrangement joins TRBV11-3 to TRBJ1-1, with D unclear. The V end was cut by 3 bases, the J end by 1 base, with 9 bases between. The CDR3 runs 14 residues. Germline values: CDR1 SGHNT, CDR2 YENEEA. The CDR3 bases are TGTGCCAGCAGCTTGGGCAAGGGGAACACTGAAGCTTTCTTT. This encodes CASSLGKGNTEAFF.

The chain combines TRBV4-3 with TRBJ2-7; 7 bases align to TRBD2. Germline assignment: CDR1 LGHNA and CDR2 YSLEER. The CDR3 has 17 residues. Trimming removed 1 base from V and 1 base from J; junction bases left unmatched: 10. As DNA, the CDR3 is TGCGCCAGCAGCCAAGTCGTTCTAGCGGAACCTTCCTACGAGCAGTACTTC. Translated: CASSQVVLAEPSYEQYF.